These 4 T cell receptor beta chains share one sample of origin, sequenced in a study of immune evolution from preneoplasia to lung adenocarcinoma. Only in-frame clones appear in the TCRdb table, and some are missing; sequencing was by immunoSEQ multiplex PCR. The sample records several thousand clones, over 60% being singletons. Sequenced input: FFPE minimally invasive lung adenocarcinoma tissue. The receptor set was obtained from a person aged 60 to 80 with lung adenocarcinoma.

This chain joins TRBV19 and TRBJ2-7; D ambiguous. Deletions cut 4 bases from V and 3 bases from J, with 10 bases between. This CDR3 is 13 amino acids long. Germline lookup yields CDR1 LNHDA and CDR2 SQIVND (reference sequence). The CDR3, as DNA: TGTGCCAGTAGTACCACAGACGGCTACGAGCAGTACTTC. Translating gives CASSTTDGYEQYF.

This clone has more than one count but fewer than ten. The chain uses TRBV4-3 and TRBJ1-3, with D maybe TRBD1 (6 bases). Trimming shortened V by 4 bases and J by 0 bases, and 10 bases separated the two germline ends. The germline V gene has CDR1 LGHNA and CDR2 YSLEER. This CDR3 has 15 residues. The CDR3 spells CASSPRQVSGNTIYF. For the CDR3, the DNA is TGCGCCAGCAGCCCCAGACAGGTCTCTGGAAACACCATATATTTT.

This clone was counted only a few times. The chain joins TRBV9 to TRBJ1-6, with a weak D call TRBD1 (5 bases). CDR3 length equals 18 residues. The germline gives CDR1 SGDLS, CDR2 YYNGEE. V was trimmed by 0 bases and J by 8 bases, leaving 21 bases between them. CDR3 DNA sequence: TGTGCCAGCAGCGTAGAGGGGTCGACGGGCAGGTTAGATTCACCCCTCCACTTT. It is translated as CASSVEGSTGRLDSPLHF. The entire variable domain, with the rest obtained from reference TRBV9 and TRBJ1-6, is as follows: DSGVTQTPKHLITATGQRVTLRCSPRSGDLSVYWYQQSLDQGLQFLIQYYNGEERAKGNILERFSAQQFPDLHSELNLSSLELGDSALYFCASSVEGSTGRLDSPLHFGNGTRLTVT.

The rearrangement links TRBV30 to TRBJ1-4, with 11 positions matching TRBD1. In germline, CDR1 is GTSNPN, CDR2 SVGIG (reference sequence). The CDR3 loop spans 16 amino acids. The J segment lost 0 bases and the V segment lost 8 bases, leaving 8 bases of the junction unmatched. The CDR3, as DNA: TGTGCCCTCCGGACAGGGGGCTTAGCAACTAATGAAAAACTGTTTTTT. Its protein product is CALRTGGLATNEKLFF.